The clone carrying this TCR beta chain has only one observation. Its target is unknown. CDR1 and CDR2 (germline): SGHNT, YENEEA. The CDR3 loop spans 14 amino acids. V shed 1 base, J shed 7 bases, and the junction held 4 bases outside the gene matches. These data belong to a study of cytomegalovirus exposure and HLA in healthy donors. Study context: The roughly 130 validation repertoires, a later analysis reported, used the same platform as the roughly 650 repertoires from the first cohort. Study results and caveats: Investigators reported 150 to 200 TCR beta chains as tied to cytomegalovirus. Subsequent analysis found a tendency for first-cohort TCR clusters to co-occur within the 120 or so validation repertoires.

Here immunoSEQ multiplex PCR was the method, and the copy in TCRdb shows in-frame clones only, minus some. The profile shows 60,000 to 70,000 clones, around 89% of them singletons. The sample was PBMCs. The TCR was taken from a woman between 18 and 30 years old in good health and CMV-seronegative. J is TRBJ2-1 and V is TRBV11-3; 7 bases agree with TRBD1. CDR3 in DNA: TGTGCCAGCAGCTTAGGGACAGGACGTAATGAGCAGTTCTTC. It specifies CASSLGTGRNEQFF.